Given below is one T cell receptor (beta chain) in context. Its target is unknown. Scientists ran DNA taken from cultured CD4+ T cells through the Oncomine TCR Beta short-read assay for sequencing. TCRdb used MiXCR to reprocess the PCR reads, holding one entry per CDR3 protein. The data contain approximately 4,000 distinct CDR3 sequences, around 40% of them singletons. Treatment defined: approximately 9-day PBMC culture with coronavirus spike peptide pools or control peptides (ViraFEST assay). Via ViraFEST, peptide pools expanded antigen-specific T cells before TCR sequencing. The sample originates from a study of vaccination and CD4 T cells after COVID-19. Study details: Overlapping SARS-CoV-2, HCoV-NL63, HCoV-OC43 and HCoV-229E spike peptides stimulated the cells.

J gave up 8 bases and V 9 bases, and 10 bases lay outside the gene matches. The CDR3 totals 13 residues. The germline CDR1 and CDR2 sequences are SNHLY and FYNNEI. The sequencing input was CD4+ T cells from blood, cultured in vitro. This TCR was sampled from a human donor who had recovered from COVID-19. This chain connects TRBV2 to TRBJ1-2; the match to TRBD1 covers 9 bases. The CDR3 protein is CASRRDRAEGYTF. The CDR3 bases are TGTGCCAGTAGAAGGGACAGGGCCGAGGGCTACACCTTC. Drawing the rest from reference TRBV2 and TRBJ1-2, the complete variable domain is EPEVTQTPSHQVTQMGQEVILRCVPISNHLYFYWYRQILGQKVEFLVSFYNNEISEKSEIFDDQFSVERPDGSNFTLKIRSTKLEDSAMYFCASRRDRAEGYTFGSGTRLTVV.